These 17 T cell receptor beta chains originate from one sample sequenced in a study of T cell responses to AZD1222 COVID-19 vaccine (dated by TCRdb to the early 2020s). Read against the paper, the sample's time point label means: baseline before first vaccination. The label giving this sample's treatment or condition can be read as: meningococcal conjugate vaccine given as trial control. Library generation was performed with the immunoSEQ multiplex PCR assay. TCRdb holds this immuneACCESS table with in-frame rearrangements only. Some clones are missing; in checked studies, unresolved V genes explain under half, and the rest has no known cause. This sample lists 100,000 to 150,000 clones; around 90% were detected once. The ten biggest clones cover about 4.4% of the sample. The material was peripheral blood, obtained on day 0 of MenACWY control vaccination. These receptors were obtained from an adult in good health.

V gene TRBV6-4 combines with J gene TRBJ1-5; D possibly corresponds to TRBD1 (5 bases). Germline V gene lookup returns CDR1 MRHNA and CDR2 SNTAGT. The CDR3 runs 13 residues. V gave up 7 bases and J gave up 0 bases, with 7 bases separating them. Written as DNA, the CDR3 is TGTGCCAGCAACAGGCGTAGCAATCAGCCCCAGCATTTT. As protein: CASNRRSNQPQHF.

The rearrangement joins TRBV25-1 to TRBJ2-5; 12 bases are a match to TRBD2. Trimming at V came to 6 bases and at J to 5 bases, leaving 4 bases not matched to a gene. This CDR3 comprises 14 residues. Germline-derived CDR1 and CDR2 are MGHDK and SYGVNS. This chain's CDR3 is CASRLAGGGETQYF. The CDR3 DNA reads TGTGCCAGCAGACTAGCGGGAGGAGGGGAGACCCAGTACTTC.

The count of this clone is one. V is TRBV30 and J is TRBJ1-1; D call uncertain. The CDR3 is made up of 12 amino acids. Between the trimmed V and J ends, which lost 3 bases and 6 bases, there was a span of 11 bases. Germline-derived CDR1 and CDR2 are GTSNPN and SVGIG (reference sequence). The CDR3 DNA follows: TGTGCCTGGAGCCCCACCAGTGCTGAAGCTTTCTTT. Protein sequence: CAWSPTSAEAFF.

This chain uses TRBV28 with TRBJ2-7, with 7 positions matching TRBD2. The J segment lost 10 bases and the V segment lost 6 bases, leaving 24 bases of the junction unmatched. The CDR3 sequence is 17 residues long. The germline V gene has CDR1 MDHEN and CDR2 SYDVKM. The CDR3 bases are TGTGCCAGCAGACCCCTAGCGGAGACGCCCCTTCCCTATGAACAGTACTTC. This gives the protein CASRPLAETPLPYEQYF.

The rearrangement uses TRBV7-2 and TRBJ1-4; D is possibly TRBD1 (5 bases). Germline V CDR1 and CDR2: SGHTA, FQGNSA. With 0 bases removed from V and 0 bases from J, the gap between germline ends came to 8 bases. CDR3 length: 16 amino acids. CDR3 DNA: TGTGCCAGCAGCTTAGCAGACAGTTCAACTAATGAAAAACTGTTTTTT. It translates to CASSLADSSTNEKLFF.

The CDR3 reads CASSQARGSGSPGYNEQFF. CDR3 bases: TGTGCCAGCAGCCAAGCGCGGGGTAGCGGGAGCCCGGGGTACAATGAGCAGTTCTTC. This chain uses TRBV3-1 (or the pseudogene TRBV3-2) with TRBJ2-1, with 9 bases matching TRBD2. Per germline, CDR1 LGHDT and CDR2 YNNKEL (reference sequence). V lost 1 base, J lost 4 bases, and 14 bases stayed unmatched. This CDR3 region has 19 residues.

The V gene is TRBV19, the J gene TRBJ2-1, with D possibly matching TRBD2 (5 bases). From germline, CDR1 is LNHDA and CDR2 SQIVND (reference sequence). V lost 4 bases to trimming and J lost 6 bases, with 13 bases between them. The CDR3 runs to 14 residues. In DNA, the CDR3 is TGTGCCAGTAGTACCAGGACGGACTTCAATGAGCAGTTCTTC. Encoded protein: CASSTRTDFNEQFF.

The genes are TRBV27 and TRBJ1-2, with D perhaps matching TRBD1 (6 bases). V was clipped by 1 base and J by 4 bases, with 13 bases between them. The germline gives CDR1 MNHEY, CDR2 SMNVEV (reference sequence). The CDR3 loop spans 15 amino acids. The CDR3 loop is CASSLLGGPGYGYTF. In DNA, the CDR3 is TGTGCCAGCAGTTTATTAGGGGGGCCTGGCTATGGCTACACCTTC.

This clone was observed a single time. The rearrangement uses TRBV5-5 and TRBJ1-6; maybe TRBD1 (5 bases). Germline values: CDR1 SGHKS, CDR2 YYEKEE (reference sequence). The length of the CDR3 is 14 residues. V gave up 0 bases and J gave up 6 bases, with 7 bases separating them. The CDR3, as DNA: TGTGCCAGCAGCTTGGGAGGGACTAATTCACCCCTCCACTTT. Translated, it gives CASSLGGTNSPLHF.

This rearrangement joins TRBV27 to TRBJ2-2, with 11 bases identical to TRBD1. The germline CDR1 and CDR2 sequences are MNHEY and SMNVEV (reference sequence). This CDR3 is 16 amino acids long. Trimming cost V 3 bases and J 9 bases; bases outside gene matches: 9. CDR3 in amino acids: CASSFQGQGASRELFF. The CDR3 DNA reads as TGTGCCAGCAGTTTTCAAGGACAGGGGGCGTCCCGGGAGCTGTTTTTT.

J is TRBJ2-7 and V is TRBV29-1; D tentatively fits TRBD1 or TRBD2 (5 bases each). There are 15 residues in the CDR3. CDR1 is SQVTM and CDR2 is ANQGSEA in the germline V gene. Between the trimmed V and J ends, which lost 4 bases and 4 bases, there was a span of 20 bases. The CDR3 reads CSVGAEGTNRYEQYF. The DNA for the CDR3 is TGCAGCGTTGGCGCCGAGGGGACGAATCGATACGAGCAGTACTTC.

The CDR3 protein is CAIIRRFFNQPQHF. The CDR3, as DNA: TGTGCCATCATAAGGCGGTTTTTTAATCAGCCCCAGCATTTT. This rearrangement joins TRBV10-3 to TRBJ1-5, with unresolved D. Germline assignment: CDR1 ENHRY and CDR2 SYGVKD. V lost 7 bases and J 4 bases, leaving 14 bases between the germline ends. This CDR3 has 14 amino acids.

The genes are TRBV14 and TRBJ2-1; 10 nucleotides line up with TRBD2. The length of the CDR3 is 18 residues. With 5 bases clipped from V and 7 bases from J, the junction kept 17 bases outside the gene matches. Germline V gene lookup returns CDR1 SGHDN and CDR2 FVKESK. In DNA form, the CDR3 reads TGTGCCAGCAGCACCCGAGGGATGAGCGGGAGGGCCCTGAATGAGCAGTTCTTC. This translates into CASSTRGMSGRALNEQFF.

The rearrangement joins TRBV28 to TRBJ2-2; D assignment may be TRBD1 or TRBD2 (5 bases each). The CDR3 runs to 17 residues. CDR1 is MDHEN, CDR2 SYDVKM, per germline. Trimming removed 1 base at V and 0 bases at J, with 12 bases between. The chain's CDR3 is CASSLLRDVANTGELFF. The CDR3 nucleotides are TGTGCCAGCAGTTTATTAAGGGACGTAGCGAACACCGGGGAGCTGTTTTTT.

The chain couples TRBV5-4 to TRBJ1-1; D ambiguous. V was clipped by 0 bases and J by 3 bases, with 6 bases between them. This CDR3 comprises 13 residues. Germline CDR1 SGHNT, CDR2 YYREEE (reference sequence). The CDR3 reads CASSLGPDTEAFF. CDR3 DNA: TGTGCCAGCAGCTTGGGTCCGGACACTGAAGCTTTCTTT.

The chain links TRBV18 to TRBJ2-3, with D perhaps TRBD2 (6 bases). Germline loops: CDR1 KGHSH, CDR2 LQKENI. The CDR3 has 15 amino acids. V was cut by 3 bases and J by 2 bases, with 12 bases left in between. The CDR3 reads CASSPGTLLTDTQYF. For the CDR3, the DNA is TGTGCCAGCTCACCCGGGACTTTACTCACAGATACGCAGTATTTT.

This chain connects TRBV6-2 or TRBV6-3 to TRBJ1-5; TRBD1 matches 7 bases. After removal of 6 bases from V and 4 bases from J, the junction contained 9 bases not matched to a gene. The CDR3 totals 15 residues. CDR1 and CDR2 (germline): MNHEY, SVGEGT. The CDR3 sequence is CASSPQGPKNQPQHF. The CDR3 nucleotides read TGTGCCAGCAGCCCACAGGGGCCAAAAAATCAGCCCCAGCATTTT.